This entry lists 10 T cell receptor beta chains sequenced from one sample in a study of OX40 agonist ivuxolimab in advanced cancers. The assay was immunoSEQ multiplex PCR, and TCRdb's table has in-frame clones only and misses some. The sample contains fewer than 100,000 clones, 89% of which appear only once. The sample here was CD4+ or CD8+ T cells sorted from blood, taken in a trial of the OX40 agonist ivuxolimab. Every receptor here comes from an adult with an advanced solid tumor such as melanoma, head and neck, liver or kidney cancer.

The CDR3 here is CASSSRTSGNTDTQYF. CDR3 coding DNA: TGTGCCAGCAGCTCCAGGACTAGCGGGAACACAGATACGCAGTATTTT. This chain connects TRBV11-3 to TRBJ2-3; TRBD2 agrees at 12 bases. Germline-derived CDR1 and CDR2 are SGHNT and YENEEA. This CDR3 has 16 residues. The V gene end was trimmed by 4 bases and the J gene end by 2 bases; junction bases not matched to a gene: 4.

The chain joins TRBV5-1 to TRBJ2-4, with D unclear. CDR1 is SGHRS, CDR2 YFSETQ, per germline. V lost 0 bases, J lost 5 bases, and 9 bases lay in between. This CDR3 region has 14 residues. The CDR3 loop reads CASSLEPQENIQYF. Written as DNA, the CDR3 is TGCGCCAGCAGCTTGGAACCCCAAGAAAACATTCAGTACTTC.

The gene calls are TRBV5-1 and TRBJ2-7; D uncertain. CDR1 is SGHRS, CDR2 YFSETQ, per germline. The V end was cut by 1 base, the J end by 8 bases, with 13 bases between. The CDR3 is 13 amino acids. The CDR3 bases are TGCGCCAGCAGCTTGTTGGGTTCGTCTAAGCAGTACTTC. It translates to CASSLLGSSKQYF.

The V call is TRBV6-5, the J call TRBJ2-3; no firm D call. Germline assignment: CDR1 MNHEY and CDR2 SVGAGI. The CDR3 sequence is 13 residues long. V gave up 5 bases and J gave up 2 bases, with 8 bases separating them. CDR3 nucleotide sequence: TGTGCCAGCAGTCCTACGGCCACAGATACGCAGTATTTT. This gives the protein CASSPTATDTQYF.

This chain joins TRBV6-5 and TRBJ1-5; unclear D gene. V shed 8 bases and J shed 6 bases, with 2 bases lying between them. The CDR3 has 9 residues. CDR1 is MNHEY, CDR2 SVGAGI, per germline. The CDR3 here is CASGQPQHF. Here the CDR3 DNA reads TGTGCCAGCGGTCAGCCCCAGCATTTT.

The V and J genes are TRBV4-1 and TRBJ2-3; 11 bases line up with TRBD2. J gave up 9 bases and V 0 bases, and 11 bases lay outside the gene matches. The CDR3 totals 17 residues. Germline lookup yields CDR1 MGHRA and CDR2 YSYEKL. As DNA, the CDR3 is TGCGCCAGCAGCCAAGACACGGCCATAGCGGGAGGGGGGACGCAGTATTTT. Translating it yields CASSQDTAIAGGGTQYF.

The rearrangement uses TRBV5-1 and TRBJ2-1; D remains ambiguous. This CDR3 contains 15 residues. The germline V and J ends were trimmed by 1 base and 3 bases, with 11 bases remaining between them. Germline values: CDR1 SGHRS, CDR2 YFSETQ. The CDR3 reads CASSLQWQDYNEQFF. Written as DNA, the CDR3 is TGCGCCAGCAGCTTGCAGTGGCAGGACTACAATGAGCAGTTCTTC.

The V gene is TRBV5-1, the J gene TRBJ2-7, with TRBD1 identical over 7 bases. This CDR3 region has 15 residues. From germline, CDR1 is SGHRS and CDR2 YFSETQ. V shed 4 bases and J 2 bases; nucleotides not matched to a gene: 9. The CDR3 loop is CASSHGTAGTYEQYV. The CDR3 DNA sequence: TGCGCCAGCAGCCACGGGACAGCAGGCACCTACGAGCAGTACGTC.

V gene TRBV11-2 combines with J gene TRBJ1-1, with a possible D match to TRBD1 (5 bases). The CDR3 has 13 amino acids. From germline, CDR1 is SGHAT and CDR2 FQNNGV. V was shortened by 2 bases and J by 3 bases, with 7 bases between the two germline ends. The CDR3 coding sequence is TGTGCCAGCAGCTTATTGGGGGACACTGAAGCTTTCTTT. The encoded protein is CASSLLGDTEAFF.

Here the CDR3 DNA reads TGTGCCAGCGGCGGGGACTCACGGTATGGCTACACCTTC. This encodes CASGGDSRYGYTF. This sequence joins TRBV6-6 and TRBJ1-2; D might be TRBD1 (5 bases). This CDR3 is built from 13 residues. The germline V gene has CDR1 MNHNY and CDR2 SVGAGI (reference sequence). V lost 8 bases and J lost 5, with 15 bases in between.